The T cell receptor (beta chain) under discussion was sequenced for a study of blood T cell repertoires in COVID-19. Study as a whole: Acute and convalescent COVID-19 specimens originated in the United States, Italy and Spain. T cells, B-cell-depleted T cells, or PBMCs provided the cDNA or gDNA that served as material.

The ends lost 6 bases at V and 2 bases at J; junction bases unmatched: 5. CDR1 and CDR2 (germline): SNHLY, FYNNEI. The CDR3 contains 15 residues. In the authors' methods: How many nucleated cells were present was estimated from reference gene primer amplification. Generated by immunoSEQ multiplex PCR, the TCRdb table keeps only in-frame clones and is missing some. V and J calls plus clone size are reproduced from that table; the DNA served to infer D and trimming. Among about 240,000 clones listed, roughly 88% were seen once. The V and J genes are TRBV2 and TRBJ1-4; 8 positions agree with TRBD1. This receptor was obtained from an elderly man with acute or convalescent COVID-19. The sample comprised peripheral blood. The CDR3 sequence is CASRVDRATNEKLFF. As DNA, the CDR3 is TGTGCCAGCAGGGTGGACAGGGCCACTAATGAAAAACTGTTTTTT.